Each of the 13 T cell receptor beta chains below was sequenced from the same sample in a study of blood T cell repertoires in COVID-19. Sequencing used immunoSEQ multiplex PCR; TCRdb keeps in-frame clones, though not all of them. The sample includes 13,000 or so clones, 80% to 90% seen only once; the top ten take approximately 50%. Sequenced material: peripheral blood. The receptors originated from a man at least 80 years old with acute or convalescent COVID-19.

This rearrangement joins TRBV27 to TRBJ1-3; D uncertain. Germline assignment: CDR1 MNHEY and CDR2 SMNVEV (reference sequence). The V end lost 4 bases, the J end lost 0 bases, and 7 bases lay between the germline ends. The CDR3 sequence is 14 residues long. The CDR3: CASSSSVSGNTIYF. Here the CDR3 DNA reads TGTGCCAGCAGTTCCTCAGTCTCTGGAAACACCATATATTTT.

The chain links TRBV3-1 (or the pseudogene TRBV3-2) to TRBJ2-7; possibly TRBD2 for D (5 bases). Germline-derived CDR1 and CDR2 are LGHDT and YNNKEL (reference sequence). The ends were cut back, 1 base at V and 3 bases at J, with 13 bases in the middle. The CDR3 contains 15 residues. The DNA of the CDR3 is TGTGCCAGCAGCCAAGTTCCGGGAAAGAACTACGAGCAGTACTTC. This codes for CASSQVPGKNYEQYF.

The chain combines TRBV7-8 with TRBJ2-3, with 7 bases fitting TRBD2. Germline CDR1 is SGHVS and CDR2 is FQNEAQ. The CDR3 is made up of 19 amino acids. After removal of 8 bases from V and 0 bases from J, the junction contained 20 bases not matched to a gene. The CDR3 DNA reads TGTGCCAGCCGAGCGCGATCTAGCGGACCACGGAGTAGCACAGATACGCAGTATTTT. It specifies CASRARSSGPRSSTDTQYF.

V usage is TRBV7-9 and J usage is TRBJ1-2; D is ambiguous. The germline V and J ends were trimmed by 2 bases and 1 base, with 2 bases remaining between them. CDR1 is SEHNR, CDR2 FQNEAQ, per germline (reference sequence). There are 12 residues in the CDR3. The CDR3 loop reads CASSLHNYGYTF. DNA for the CDR3: TGTGCCAGCAGCTTACATAACTATGGCTACACCTTC.

The chain combines TRBV5-4 with TRBJ1-5; TRBD1 might be the D (5 bases). Trimming took off 4 bases at V and 3 bases at J, with 26 bases between the two ends. The CDR3 consists of 19 residues. Germline CDR1 reads SGHNT; CDR2 reads YYREEE (reference sequence). CDR3 sequence: CASSPERQQVLLNNQPQHF. DNA for the CDR3: TGTGCCAGCAGCCCCGAACGACAACAGGTACTGTTGAACAATCAGCCCCAGCATTTT.

The rearrangement uses TRBV30 and TRBJ1-6; possibly TRBD1 for D (6 bases). The CDR3 is 13 residues long. CDR1 and CDR2 (germline): GTSNPN, SVGIG (reference sequence). Trimming stripped 3 bases from V and 7 bases from J, with 10 bases between. The CDR3 loop is CAWSLGANSPLHF. The CDR3 DNA follows: TGTGCCTGGAGCCTGGGGGCCAATTCACCCCTCCACTTT.

The DNA of the CDR3 is TGTGCCAGCAGCTTAGACGTTCCGAGCTCTGGAAACACCATATATTTT. Residues: CASSLDVPSSGNTIYF. The chain combines TRBV11-3 with TRBJ1-3; D unresolved. V was pared by 0 bases and J by 0 bases, with 9 bases between. Germline V CDR1 and CDR2: SGHNT, YENEEA. The CDR3 totals 16 residues.

The rearrangement links TRBV7-8 to TRBJ1-2; the D is unclear. This CDR3 spans 14 amino acids. Trimming removed 1 base at V and 4 bases at J, with 10 bases between. Germline CDR1 is SGHVS and CDR2 is FQNEAQ. The CDR3 nucleotides are TGTGCCAGCAGCTTAGGTTCAGCGAGCTATGGCTACACCTTC. This encodes CASSLGSASYGYTF.

This rearrangement joins TRBV5-1 to TRBJ2-1; the match to TRBD1 covers 7 bases. V dropped 5 bases and J dropped 6; count of bases not matched to a gene: 8. This CDR3 has 14 amino acids. Germline V lookup: CDR1 SGHRS, CDR2 YFSETQ. CDR3 DNA sequence: TGCGCCAGCAGTCCTAATAGGGGGCGCAATGAGCAGTTCTTC. This gives the protein CASSPNRGRNEQFF.

The chain joins TRBV10-3 to TRBJ1-2; D not resolved. Germline CDR1 reads ENHRY; CDR2 reads SYGVKD. V shed 2 bases and J shed 1 base, with 5 bases lying between them. CDR3 length equals 13 residues. CDR3: CAISEEDNYGYTF. CDR3 nucleotide sequence: TGTGCCATCAGTGAGGAGGATAACTATGGCTACACCTTC.

This chain links TRBV10-3 with TRBJ2-7; no clear D gene. This CDR3 has 11 amino acids. V gave up 9 bases and J gave up 3 bases, with 9 bases separating them. Germline CDR1 and CDR2: ENHRY and SYGVKD. CDR3 coding DNA: TGTGCCATTCGACAAGACTACGAGCAGTACTTC. Protein product: CAIRQDYEQYF.

J is TRBJ1-5 and V is TRBV19, with D unclear. Trimming shortened V by 7 bases and J by 2 bases, and 12 bases separated the two germline ends. This CDR3 spans 14 amino acids. The germline V gene encodes CDR1 LNHDA and CDR2 SQIVND (reference sequence). The CDR3 loop is CASTAPGGNQPQHF. CDR3 DNA sequence: TGTGCCAGTACCGCACCGGGAGGCAATCAGCCCCAGCATTTT.

This chain joins TRBV6-5 and TRBJ2-7, with D maybe TRBD2 (6 bases). The CDR3 has 13 residues. Trimming shortened V by 10 bases and J by 2 bases, and 15 bases separated the two germline ends. Germline V lookup: CDR1 MNHEY, CDR2 SVGAGI. The CDR3 bases are TGTGCCACCGGGACTTCCGGACCCTACGAGCAGTACTTC. It translates to CATGTSGPYEQYF.